Each of the 4 T cell receptor beta chains below was sequenced from the same sample in a study of cytomegalovirus exposure and HLA in healthy donors. The primer mix had 60 Vbeta and 13 Jbeta primers. Sequencing was performed with immunoSEQ multiplex PCR; in TCRdb, only in-frame clones are kept and a portion is missing. The sample totals about 170,000 clones. The specimen was PBMCs. These TCRs come from a woman in her fifties or sixties in good health and CMV-seronegative.

The rearrangement links TRBV10-3 to TRBJ1-4, with D tentatively TRBD1 (6 bases). V was shortened by 2 bases and J by 13 bases, with 11 bases between the two germline ends. Germline loops: CDR1 ENHRY, CDR2 SYGVKD. The CDR3 length is 12 residues. CDR3 coding DNA: TGTGCCATCAGTGAGGAGACAGGAGGACTGTTTTTT. This codes for CAISEETGGLFF.

The CDR3 nucleotides read TGTGCCAGCAGTTACTCGGAGGGGAGGGGGGACACTGAAGCTTTCTTT. It translates to CASSYSEGRGDTEAFF. V gene TRBV6-5 combines with J gene TRBJ1-1; TRBD1 is a possible D gene (6 bases). CDR1 is MNHEY, CDR2 SVGAGI, per germline. The CDR3 covers 16 residues. Trimming cost V 0 bases and J 3 bases, with 14 bases left between them.

The chain recombines TRBV9 with TRBJ1-1, with D perhaps matching TRBD1 (6 bases). The CDR3 contains 16 residues. Trimming cost V 0 bases and J 7 bases, with 19 bases left between them. Per germline, CDR1 SGDLS and CDR2 YYNGEE. The CDR3 DNA sequence: TGTGCCAGCAGCGTAGAACAGACAGGAGTCCCCCTTGAAGCTTTCTTT. It specifies CASSVEQTGVPLEAFF.

The J gene is TRBJ1-4, the V gene TRBV5-6; D may be TRBD1 (5 bases). V was pared by 1 base and J by 6 bases, with 16 bases between. The germline V gene has CDR1 SGHDT and CDR2 YYEEEE. This CDR3 is built from 16 residues. The CDR3 DNA reads TGTGCCAGCAGCTTGTGTAGGGGCGAATCGGATGAAAAACTGTTTTTT. This gives the protein CASSLCRGESDEKLFF.